The source of this T cell receptor beta chain is a study of regulatory T cells in long-lasting Graves disease. Germline lookup yields CDR1 MNHEY and CDR2 SMNVEV (reference sequence). CDR3 length: 14 residues. The ends were cut back, 6 bases at V and 2 bases at J, with 13 bases in the middle. Sequencing libraries for TCR beta were prepared with iRepertoire HTBI primers and Arm-PCR of CDR3 regions. TCRdb called the multiplex PCR reads again in MiXCR, with one record for every CDR3 protein. The sample has approximately 390,000 distinct CDR3 sequences, 15% to 20% seen once. Time point specified: newly diagnosed GD, antithyroid drugs for less than 3 months. The authors made the TCR library using RNA they extracted from PBMCs. Graves' disease diagnosis used American Thyroid Association guidelines. This clonotype was seen many times. Its antigen is not known. Study conclusions and caveats: Newly diagnosed patients shared 1,000 or so public clonotypes; persistent patients shared around 2,500. There was favoring of TRBV28, TRBJ1-2 and TRBJ2-5 in persistent disease.

A further study also used this sample, focusing on T cells in Graves' hyperthyroidism and ophthalmopathy. That work adds: When the TCR CDR3 underwent first-round RT-PCR, the HTBI primer set was used.

This TCR was sampled from a young woman with Graves disease. This chain joins TRBV27 and TRBJ1-1, with a possible D match to TRBD1 (6 bases). The sequenced sample was peripheral blood mononuclear cells (PBMCs), obtained at new diagnosis, from a patient treated with antithyroid drugs. Here the CDR3 reads CASRQGGKNTEAFF. The CDR3 coding sequence is TGTGCCAGCAGACAGGGAGGGAAAAACACTGAAGCTTTCTTT.